The 13 T cell receptor beta chains reported below all come from one sample, sequenced in a study of blood T cell repertoires in COVID-19. Measured with immunoSEQ multiplex PCR; TCRdb has only the in-frame clones, and not every one. The table lists over 200,000 clones, over 75% of them singletons, with 1.9% in the top ten. The sequencing sample was made of peripheral blood. The receptors come from a man aged 40-50 years with active or convalescent COVID-19.

V gene TRBV28 combines with J gene TRBJ2-7; TRBD1 agrees at 9 bases. Germline V gives CDR1 MDHEN, CDR2 SYDVKM. This CDR3 region has 15 residues. Trimming at V came to 2 bases and at J to 3 bases, leaving 5 bases not matched to a gene. Here the CDR3 reads CASSLQGQGIYEQYF. The CDR3 nucleotides read TGTGCCAGCAGTTTACAGGGACAGGGAATCTACGAGCAGTACTTC.

The gene calls are TRBV7-9 and TRBJ1-1, with D perhaps matching TRBD1 (5 bases). CDR1 SEHNR and CDR2 FQNEAQ come from the germline V gene (reference sequence). This CDR3 has 14 amino acids. V was cut by 8 bases and J by 0 bases, with 13 bases left in between. The CDR3 DNA sequence: TGTGCCAGCTATACGACAGCCATGAACACTGAAGCTTTCTTT. Its translation: CASYTTAMNTEAFF.

The J gene is TRBJ1-2, the V gene TRBV5-4, with no clear D. The CDR3 extends over 13 amino acids. Per germline, CDR1 SGHNT and CDR2 YYREEE (reference sequence). V lost 3 bases and J lost 6, with 12 bases in between. The CDR3 DNA reads as TGTGCCAGCAGCTCCCCTACTGAGAATGGCTACACCTTC. This sequence encodes CASSSPTENGYTF.

V is TRBV24-1 and J is TRBJ2-3; D is uncertain. CDR1 is KGHDR, CDR2 SFDVKD, per germline. V shed 5 bases and J shed 6 bases, with 8 bases lying between them. The CDR3 sequence is 12 residues long. CDR3 in amino acids: CATSAASDTQYF. The CDR3 DNA is TGTGCCACCAGTGCTGCGTCTGATACGCAGTATTTT.

V usage is TRBV5-5 and J usage is TRBJ2-1, with a tentative D call TRBD2 (6 bases). V lost 2 bases and J lost 13, with 16 bases in between. CDR1 and CDR2 from the germline V gene are SGHKS and YYEKEE (reference sequence). The CDR3 totals 13 residues. CDR3 loop: CASSLTSKAPQFF. The CDR3 region has the DNA TGTGCCAGCAGCTTAACTAGCAAGGCCCCCCAGTTCTTC.

The V and J genes are TRBV7-9 and TRBJ2-7; 8 nucleotides agree with TRBD1. The CDR3 has 14 residues. The V gene's germline CDR1 is SEHNR and CDR2 FQNEAQ (reference sequence). V was pared by 5 bases and J by 3 bases, with 6 bases of the junction left unmatched. CDR3 nucleotides: TGTGCCAGCAGCCTCCTACAGGGGGGCTACGAGCAGTACTTC. Protein product: CASSLLQGGYEQYF. Full variable domain (outside the CDR3, taken from reference TRBV7-9 and TRBJ2-7): DTGVSQNPRHKITKRGQNVTFRCDPISEHNRLYWYRQTLGQGPEFLTYFQNEAQLEKSRLLSDRFSAERPKGSFSTLEIQRTEQGDSAMYLCASSLLQGGYEQYFGPGTRLTVT.

The chain recombines TRBV5-6 with TRBJ1-4, with D perhaps TRBD1 (6 bases). The CDR3 has 16 residues. The germline V and J ends were trimmed by 0 bases and 7 bases, with 16 bases remaining between them. Per germline, CDR1 SGHDT and CDR2 YYEEEE. Here the CDR3 reads CASSLAPGGPSEKLFF. DNA for the CDR3: TGTGCCAGCAGCTTGGCTCCGGGGGGCCCAAGTGAAAAACTGTTTTTT. The full variable domain, in which reference TRBV5-6 and TRBJ1-4 provide the parts outside the CDR3, is DAGVTQSPTHLIKTRGQQVTLRCSPKSGHDTVSWYQQALGQGPQFIFQYYEEEERQRGNFPDRFSGHQFPNYSSELNVNALLLGDSALYLCASSLAPGGPSEKLFFGSGTQLSVL.

The chain combines TRBV5-1 with TRBJ1-1; 7 bases line up with TRBD1. V gave up 2 bases and J gave up 4 bases; unmatched junction bases: 5. Germline V lookup: CDR1 SGHRS, CDR2 YFSETQ. CDR3 length: 14 residues. In DNA, the CDR3 is TGCGCCAGCAGCTTCCGACAGGGAGGCACTGAAGCTTTCTTT. This encodes CASSFRQGGTEAFF. Together with reference TRBV5-1 and TRBJ1-1, the CDR3 gives the full variable domain: KAGVTQTPRYLIKTRGQQVTLSCSPISGHRSVSWYQQTPGQGLQFLFEYFSETQRNKGNFPGRFSGRQFSNSRSEMNVSTLELGDSALYLCASSFRQGGTEAFFGQGTRLTVV.

J is TRBJ2-7 and V is TRBV6-1; possibly TRBD1 for D (6 bases). The CDR3 extends over 14 amino acids. In germline, CDR1 is MNHNS, CDR2 SASEGT. Trimming removed 5 bases at V and 7 bases at J, with 18 bases between. The CDR3 bases are TGTGCCAGCAGTTATATAGGGGACATGCGGGAGCAGTACTTC. It encodes CASSYIGDMREQYF.

J is TRBJ1-5 and V is TRBV19; weak D call: TRBD1 (6 bases). The CDR3 totals 14 residues. Germline V lookup: CDR1 LNHDA, CDR2 SQIVND (reference sequence). Trimming cost V 8 bases and J 2 bases, with 13 bases left between them. The CDR3 sequence is CASGQGLGNQPQHF. For the CDR3, the DNA is TGTGCCAGTGGTCAGGGGCTGGGCAATCAGCCCCAGCATTTT. Supplemented by reference TRBV19 and TRBJ1-5, the full variable domain reads DGGITQSPKYLFRKEGQNVTLSCEQNLNHDAMYWYRQDPGQGLRLIYYSQIVNDFQKGDIAEGYSVSREKKESFPLTVTSAQKNPTAFYLCASGQGLGNQPQHFGDGTRLSIL.

The chain combines TRBV28 with TRBJ1-2; 7 nucleotides agree with TRBD1. CDR1 and CDR2 (germline): MDHEN, SYDVKM. This CDR3 region has 15 residues. Losses at the gene ends were 1 base for V and 7 bases for J; bases not matched to a gene: 9. CDR3: CASSLYPRGPGGYTF. DNA of the CDR3: TGTGCCAGCAGTTTATACCCTAGGGGGCCGGGTGGCTACACCTTC.

The rearrangement joins TRBV28 to TRBJ2-7, with a weak D call TRBD2 (5 bases). This CDR3 is 13 amino acids long. Trimming cost V 3 bases and J 3 bases, with 9 bases left between them. Germline values: CDR1 MDHEN, CDR2 SYDVKM. The CDR3 nucleotides are TGTGCCAGCAGTTTTGCCGGGGTCTACGAGCAGTACTTC. It codes for CASSFAGVYEQYF.

The chain uses TRBV30 and TRBJ1-4, with a tentative D call TRBD1 (5 bases). Trimming removed 3 bases from V and 0 bases from J, with 11 bases in between. Germline CDR1 is GTSNPN and CDR2 is SVGIG (reference sequence). This CDR3 has 15 amino acids. CDR3 coding DNA: TGTGCCTGGAGCACCTCGGGGGCAACTAATGAAAAACTGTTTTTT. Translated, it gives CAWSTSGATNEKLFF.